These T cell receptor beta chains were read from a single sample in a study of T cell responses to AZD1222 COVID-19 vaccine. Clones were read by immunoSEQ multiplex PCR, and TCRdb kept only the in-frame ones, dropping some. The sample consists of about 94,000 clones, around nine tenths of them appearing once. Sample: peripheral blood, taken 28 days after the second AZD1222 dose. Receptors originate from an adult who received the AZD1222 COVID-19 vaccine. Both conserved end residues are part of each CDR3. The D gene is left open where the match is weak. A row's size may be missing; if present it is once, few, many or a size class.

>NA|TRBJ2-1|TRBD2|TRBV27
CASSLQRAGYEQFF
TGTGCCAGCAGTTTACAGAGAGCGGGATATGAGCAGTTCTTC
>NA|TRBJ1-1|NA|TRBV28
CASSSWTDTEAFF
TGTGCCAGCAGCTCTTGGACAGATACTGAAGCTTTCTTT
>few|TRBJ2-4|TRBD2|TRBV4-2
CASSQDGGYGNIQYF
TGTGCCAGCAGCCAAGACGGGGGGTATGGAAACATTCAGTACTTC
>few|TRBJ1-2|NA|TRBV6-2/TRBV6-3
CASSPLRDYGYTF
TGTGCCAGCAGCCCCTTGAGGGACTATGGCTACACCTTC
>NA|TRBJ2-5|TRBD2|TRBV19
CASSSREAGETQYF
TGTGCCAGTAGCAGCCGGGAGGCGGGAGAGACCCAGTACTTC
>NA|TRBJ1-3|NA|TRBV5-1
CASSLDGSGNTIYF
TGCGCCAGCAGCCTGGACGGCTCTGGAAACACCATATATTTT
>NA|TRBJ1-1|TRBD1|TRBV7-9
CASSLVAGGEAFF
TGTGCCAGCAGCTTAGTGGCAGGGGGCGAAGCTTTCTTT
>NA|TRBJ1-1|NA|TRBV28
CASSWGHEAFF
TGTGCCAGCAGTTGGGGCCATGAAGCTTTCTTT
>NA|TRBJ1-1|NA|TRBV7-2
CASSLVIRSWGAFF
TGTGCCAGCAGCTTAGTGATTCGGTCCTGGGGAGCTTTCTTT
>NA|TRBJ1-1|TRBD1|TRBV11-3
CASSFRSTTGTGVQAGAFF
TGTGCCAGCAGCTTTCGTTCCACGACGGGGACAGGGGTTCAAGCAGGAGCTTTCTTT
>NA|TRBJ1-3|NA|TRBV5-4
CASSLQGVGNTIYF
TGTGCCAGCAGCCTACAGGGAGTTGGAAACACCATATATTTT
>NA|TRBJ2-7|TRBD1|TRBV5-6
CASSLVGPRTGAYEQYF
TGTGCCAGCAGCTTGGTCGGCCCCAGGACAGGAGCCTACGAGCAGTACTTC
>NA|TRBJ1-6|NA|TRBV6-6
CASSYVAGSNSPLHF
TGTGCCAGCAGTTACGTCGCAGGGTCGAATTCACCCCTCCACTTT
>few|TRBJ1-4|NA|TRBV7-8
CASSGRVFGEKLFF
TGTGCCAGCAGCGGCCGGGTCTTCGGGGAAAAACTGTTTTTT
>NA|TRBJ1-1|NA|TRBV7-9
CASSLDGQGGTEAFF
TGTGCCAGCAGCTTAGACGGGCAGGGTGGCACTGAAGCTTTCTTT
>medium-sized|TRBJ1-2|TRBD1|TRBV12-3/TRBV12-4
CATGTGGANGYTF
TGTGCCACCGGGACAGGGGGCGCTAATGGCTACACCTTC
>NA|TRBJ2-7|NA|TRBV6-5
CASRPRGGVGREQYF
TGTGCCAGCAGACCTAGGGGGGGAGTAGGCCGGGAGCAGTACTTC
>many|TRBJ1-1|TRBD1|TRBV5-1
CATRPGQGGNTEAFF
TGCGCCACCCGACCGGGACAGGGAGGAAACACTGAAGCTTTCTTT
>once|TRBJ2-3|TRBD2|TRBV28
CASSFLAGGPTDTQYF
TGTGCCAGCAGTTTTCTAGCGGGAGGACCCACAGATACGCAGTATTTT
>NA|TRBJ2-5|NA|TRBV2
CASSVETQYF
TGTGCCAGCAGCGTGGAGACCCAGTACTTC
>NA|TRBJ1-6|NA|TRBV4-2
CASSPNREANSPLHF
TGTGCCAGCAGCCCTAACAGGGAGGCTAATTCACCCCTCCACTTT
>NA|TRBJ2-3|NA|TRBV9
CASSVPFSETDTQYF
TGTGCCAGCAGCGTACCCTTTAGTGAGACAGATACGCAGTATTTT
>NA|TRBJ2-1|NA|TRBV10-2
CASLLGDSYNEQFF
TGCGCCAGCCTGTTAGGGGACTCCTACAATGAGCAGTTCTTC
>NA|TRBJ2-5|NA|TRBV4-2
CASRGQTTTQETQYF
TGTGCCAGCAGAGGACAAACGACCACACAAGAGACCCAGTACTTC
>NA|TRBJ1-5|NA|TRBV30
CAWSRDSNQPQHF
TGTGCCTGGAGCCGGGACAGCAATCAGCCCCAGCATTTT
>NA|TRBJ2-3|NA|TRBV2
CASSRDMTDTQYF
TGTGCCAGCAGTCGGGATATGACAGATACGCAGTATTTT
>NA|TRBJ1-5|NA|TRBV3-1/TRBV3-2
CASSQEGLGRGPQHF
TGTGCCAGCAGCCAAGAAGGGCTGGGCCGGGGGCCCCAGCATTTT
>NA|TRBJ2-7|NA|TRBV7-2
CASSLYGVAYEQYF
TGTGCCAGCAGCTTATATGGGGTTGCATACGAGCAGTACTTC